The clone carrying this TCR beta chain was seen only once. Its antigen is still unknown. The sample is drawn from a study of shared clonotypes between healthy human individuals. Cells designated naive CD8 were CD45RO-negative and were positively selected for CCR7, with terminally differentiated effector memory CD45RA+ cells excluded. Study-level points and caveats: The represented genetic and exposure-history diversity was limited by the small number of donors. Naive subsets usually exceeded memory subsets in estimated richness.

This CDR3 contains 16 residues. The data were produced by immunoSEQ multiplex PCR, yet TCRdb's version contains in-frame clones alone and is incomplete. The sample includes around 2,000,000 clones, roughly 94% of them seen just once. The chain couples TRBV21-1 to TRBJ2-5; the D call of TRBD1 is as the table states it, not checked on the DNA. TRBV21-1 is described as a pseudogene. Material: naive CD8+ T cells sorted from blood. This clonotype was obtained from a man between 18 and 35 years old in good health. CDR3 coding DNA: TGTGCCAGCCCCCTCTCCCCCGGGACAGGTAAAGAGACCCAGTACTTC. Translated: CASPLSPGTGKETQYF.